A single sample gave rise to the 11 T cell receptor beta chains below, sequenced in a study of T cells in Graves' hyperthyroidism and ophthalmopathy. Amplified TCR beta CDR3 regions came from RNA transcripts. During a first-round RT-PCR of the TCR CDR3, the HTBI primer set was used. TCRdb independently ran MiXCR on the multiplex PCR reads; one entry per CDR3 protein. The repertoire holds roughly 200,000 distinct CDR3 sequences, with around 16% as singletons. Sample: blood. The source of these receptors is a man aged 35 to 55 with Graves' hyperthyroidism.

This clonotype was seen repeatedly, ten times or more. The chain joins TRBV24-1 to TRBJ2-7; D not certain. Germline V lookup: CDR1 KGHDR, CDR2 SFDVKD. Trimming removed 1 base from V and 6 bases from J, with 12 bases in between. This CDR3 has 14 residues. CDR3 region: CATSDFGDRSEQYF. The DNA for the CDR3 is TGTGCCACCAGTGATTTTGGGGATCGAAGCGAGCAGTACTTC.

This clonotype has ten or more counts. This sequence joins TRBV7-2 and TRBJ2-3; D is ambiguous. There are 14 residues in the CDR3. V lost 5 bases and J 2 bases, leaving 11 bases between the germline ends. Looked up from germline, CDR1 is SGHTA and CDR2 is FQGNSA. The CDR3 region is CASSIRRTTDTQYF. As DNA, the CDR3 is TGTGCCAGCAGCATTAGGCGGACCACAGATACGCAGTATTTT.

The chain joins TRBV7-2 to TRBJ2-5, with D possibly being TRBD2 (6 bases). The CDR3 covers 16 residues. CDR1 is SGHTA, CDR2 FQGNSA, per germline. V lost 0 bases and J 4 bases, leaving 15 bases between the germline ends. CDR3 nucleotides: TGTGCCAGCAGCTTAGCTGCTAGCGAGAGAGGAGAGACCCAGTACTTC. It is translated as CASSLAASERGETQYF.

There are a few counts of this clonotype. The chain employs TRBV7-2 and TRBJ2-7; 8 bases match TRBD2. The germline V gene has CDR1 SGHTA and CDR2 FQGNSA. Trimming removed 5 bases from V and 2 bases from J; junction bases left unmatched: 5. The CDR3 loop spans 14 amino acids. The CDR3 DNA reads as TGTGCCAGCAGCGGGACTAGTGACACCTACGAGCAGTACTTC. This encodes CASSGTSDTYEQYF. The variable domain in full, with the rest retrieved from reference TRBV7-2 and TRBJ2-7, is GAGVSQSPSNKVTEKGKDVELRCDPISGHTALYWYRQSLGQGLEFLIYFQGNSAPDKSGLPSDRFSAERTGGSVSTLTIQRTQQEDSAVYLCASSGTSDTYEQYFGPGTRLTVT.

This clonotype was detected ten times or more. The chain combines TRBV30 with TRBJ1-4; perhaps TRBD1 as D (5 bases). Germline CDR1 and CDR2: GTSNPN and SVGIG (reference sequence). The V end lost 0 bases, the J end lost 6 bases, and 11 bases lay between the germline ends. CDR3 length: 14 amino acids. The CDR3 reads CAWSVLGEDEKLFF. The CDR3 nucleotides read TGTGCCTGGAGTGTACTAGGGGAGGATGAAAAACTGTTTTTT.

The V and J genes are TRBV11-2 and TRBJ2-5; 11 bases map to TRBD2. J lost 5 bases, V lost 1 base, and 9 bases had no gene match. Germline V lookup: CDR1 SGHAT, CDR2 FQNNGV. The CDR3 consists of 17 residues. Written as DNA, the CDR3 is TGTGCCAGCAGCTTAGGGGTAGCGGGGGGGCCTGTGGAGACCCAGTACTTC. It is translated as CASSLGVAGGPVETQYF.

As concerns this clonotype: A much larger clone lies one base from this, so it may be a read error. The chain couples TRBV18 to TRBJ1-2, with 7 bases lining up with TRBD1. The CDR3 length is 14 residues. V trimming: 6 bases; J trimming: 4 bases; junction bases outside the gene matches: 8. Germline V lookup: CDR1 KGHSH, CDR2 LQKENI. CDR3 in DNA: TGTGCCAGCTCCCCGGAGGGGGCAGGCTATGGCTACACCTTC. This translates into CASSPEGAGYGYTF.

The chain uses TRBV13 and TRBJ1-4; D gene unclear. Trimming removed 3 bases from V and 8 bases from J, with 10 bases in between. The germline CDR1 and CDR2 sequences are PRHDT and FYEKMQ (reference sequence). The CDR3 consists of 13 residues. This CDR3 is CASSFGPEEKLFF. The CDR3 nucleotides are TGTGCCAGCAGCTTCGGACCTGAGGAAAAACTGTTTTTT.

The J gene is TRBJ1-5, the V gene TRBV3-1, with D maybe TRBD1 (5 bases). Trimming took off 3 bases at V and 6 bases at J, with 12 bases between the two ends. This CDR3 is 14 amino acids long. The germline V gene encodes CDR1 LGHDT and CDR2 YNNKEL (reference sequence). DNA of the CDR3: TGTGCCAGCAGCCAGCCCGGGGGAGGTCAGCCCCAGCATTTT. This codes for CASSQPGGGQPQHF.

This clonotype occurred many times. The J gene is TRBJ2-3, the V gene TRBV5-6; D uncertain. The V gene lost 2 bases and the J gene lost 0 bases, with 13 bases spanning the gap. Per germline, CDR1 SGHDT and CDR2 YYEEEE. The length of the CDR3 is 16 residues. CDR3 amino acids: CASSFVLAISTDTQYF. The CDR3 coding sequence is TGTGCCAGCAGCTTTGTCTTGGCTATTAGCACAGATACGCAGTATTTT.

This clonotype was seen a single time. CDR3 sequence (DNA): TGTGCCAGCAGCCAAGTGGGGGCGGACACTGAAGCTTTCTTT. Its translation is CASSQVGADTEAFF. The V gene is TRBV4-2, the J gene TRBJ1-1; D might be TRBD1 (6 bases). The germline V gene has CDR1 LGHNA and CDR2 YNFKEQ. The CDR3 loop spans 14 amino acids. The V end lost 1 base, the J end lost 3 bases, and 9 bases lay between the germline ends.